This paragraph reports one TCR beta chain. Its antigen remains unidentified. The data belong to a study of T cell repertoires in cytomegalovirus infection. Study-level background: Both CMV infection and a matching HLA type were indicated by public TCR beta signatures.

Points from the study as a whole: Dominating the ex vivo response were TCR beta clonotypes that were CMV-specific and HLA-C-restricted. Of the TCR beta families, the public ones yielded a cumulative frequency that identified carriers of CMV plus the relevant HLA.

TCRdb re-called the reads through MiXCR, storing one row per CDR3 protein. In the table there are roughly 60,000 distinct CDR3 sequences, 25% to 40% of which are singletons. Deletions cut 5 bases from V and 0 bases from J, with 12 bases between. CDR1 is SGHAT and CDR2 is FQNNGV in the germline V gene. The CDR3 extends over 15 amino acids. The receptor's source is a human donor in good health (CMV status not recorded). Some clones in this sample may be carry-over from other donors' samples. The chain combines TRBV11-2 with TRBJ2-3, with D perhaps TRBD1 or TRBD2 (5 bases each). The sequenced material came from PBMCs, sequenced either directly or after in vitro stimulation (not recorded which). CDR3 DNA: TGTGCCAGCAGCGGAGATGGGGGAAGCACAGATACGCAGTATTTT. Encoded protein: CASSGDGGSTDTQYF.